The following is a T cell receptor (beta chain) sequence with its context. What it binds is unknown. The data were obtained in a study of identical twins. General study points: The more abundant beta clonotypes in cord blood had fewer insertions, and memory repertoires did not show this.

TCRdb used MiXCR to reprocess the 5' RACE reads, holding one entry per CDR3 protein. The table lists 200,000 to 250,000 distinct CDR3 sequences, roughly 7% of them singletons. The V gene's germline CDR1 is LNHDA and CDR2 SQIVND (reference sequence). Trimming took 1 base from V and 5 from J, leaving 7 bases between them. This CDR3 region has 13 residues. The same data also went into a second study, on yellow fever vaccine responses in identical twins.

V is TRBV19 and J is TRBJ2-3, with no clear D. The sample taken for sequencing was memory (CD45RO+) T cells sorted from blood. This receptor was identified in a woman between 18 and 30 years old in good health. The CDR3 DNA sequence: TGTGCCAGTAGTATAGGACCGGGAGATACGCAGTATTTT. It translates to CASSIGPGDTQYF. The full variable domain, rest sourced from reference TRBV19 and TRBJ2-3, is DGGITQSPKYLFRKEGQNVTLSCEQNLNHDAMYWYRQDPGQGLRLIYYSQIVNDFQKGDIAEGYSVSREKKESFPLTVTSAQKNPTAFYLCASSIGPGDTQYFGPGTRLTVL.